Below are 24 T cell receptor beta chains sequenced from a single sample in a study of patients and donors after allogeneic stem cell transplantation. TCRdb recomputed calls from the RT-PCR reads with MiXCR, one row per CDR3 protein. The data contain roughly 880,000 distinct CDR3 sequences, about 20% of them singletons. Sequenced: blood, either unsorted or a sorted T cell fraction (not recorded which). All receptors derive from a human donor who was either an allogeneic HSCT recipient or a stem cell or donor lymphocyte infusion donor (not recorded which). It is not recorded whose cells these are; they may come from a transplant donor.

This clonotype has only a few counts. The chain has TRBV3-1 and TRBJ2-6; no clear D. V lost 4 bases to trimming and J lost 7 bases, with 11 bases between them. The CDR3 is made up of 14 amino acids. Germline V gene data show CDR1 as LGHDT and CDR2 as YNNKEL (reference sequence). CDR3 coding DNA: TGTGCCAGCAGCCCAACAACGGGCGCCAACGTCCTGACTTTC. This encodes CASSPTTGANVLTF.

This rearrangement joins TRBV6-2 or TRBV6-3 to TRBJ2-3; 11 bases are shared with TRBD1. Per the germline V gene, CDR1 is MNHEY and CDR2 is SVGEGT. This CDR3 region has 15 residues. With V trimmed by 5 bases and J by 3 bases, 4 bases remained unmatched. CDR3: CASSGDRGITDTQYF. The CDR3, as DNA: TGTGCCAGCAGTGGGGACAGGGGGATAACAGATACGCAGTATTTT.

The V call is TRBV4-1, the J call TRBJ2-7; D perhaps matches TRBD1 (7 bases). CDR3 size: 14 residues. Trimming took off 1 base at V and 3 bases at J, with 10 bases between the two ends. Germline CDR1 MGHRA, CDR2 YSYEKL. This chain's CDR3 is CASSQGQGLYEQYF. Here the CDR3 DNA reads TGCGCCAGCAGCCAAGGACAGGGACTCTACGAGCAGTACTTC.

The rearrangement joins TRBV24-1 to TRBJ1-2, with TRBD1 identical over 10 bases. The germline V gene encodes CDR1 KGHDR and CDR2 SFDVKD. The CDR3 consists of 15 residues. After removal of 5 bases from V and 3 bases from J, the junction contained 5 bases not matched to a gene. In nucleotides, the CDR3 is TGTGCCACCAGTGGAAGGGACAGGGGAGACTATGGCTACACCTTC. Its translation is CATSGRDRGDYGYTF.

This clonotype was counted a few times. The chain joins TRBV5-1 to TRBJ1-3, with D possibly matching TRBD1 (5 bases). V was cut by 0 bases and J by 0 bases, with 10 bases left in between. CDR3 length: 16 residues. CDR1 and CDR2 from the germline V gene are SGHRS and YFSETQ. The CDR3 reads CASSLERGNSGNTIYF. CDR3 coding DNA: TGCGCCAGCAGCTTGGAACGGGGCAACTCTGGAAACACCATATATTTT.

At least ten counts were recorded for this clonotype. The CDR3 is CASNKGQINQPQHF. CDR3 DNA: TGTGCCAGCAACAAAGGACAGATCAATCAGCCCCAGCATTTT. V is TRBV12-3 or TRBV12-4 and J is TRBJ1-5; a weak D match, TRBD1 (6 bases). The length of the CDR3 is 14 residues. V was shortened by 7 bases and J by 3 bases, with 13 bases between the two germline ends.

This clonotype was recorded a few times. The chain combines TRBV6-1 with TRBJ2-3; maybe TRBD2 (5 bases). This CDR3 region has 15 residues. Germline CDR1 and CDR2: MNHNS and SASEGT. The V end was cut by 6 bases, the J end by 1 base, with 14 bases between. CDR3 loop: CASSDREPRTDTQYF. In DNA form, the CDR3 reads TGTGCCAGCAGCGACCGGGAACCTCGCACAGATACGCAGTATTTT.

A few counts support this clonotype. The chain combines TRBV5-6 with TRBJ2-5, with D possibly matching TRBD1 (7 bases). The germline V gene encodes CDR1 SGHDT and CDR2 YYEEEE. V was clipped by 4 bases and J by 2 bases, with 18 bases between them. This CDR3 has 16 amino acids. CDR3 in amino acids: CASSPEGTVRQETQYF. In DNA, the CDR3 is TGTGCCAGCAGCCCGGAGGGGACAGTTAGACAAGAGACCCAGTACTTC.

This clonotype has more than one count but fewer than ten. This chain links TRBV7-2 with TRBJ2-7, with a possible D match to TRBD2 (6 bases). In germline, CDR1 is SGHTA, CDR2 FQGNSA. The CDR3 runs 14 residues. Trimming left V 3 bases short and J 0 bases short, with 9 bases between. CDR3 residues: CASSFLTSSYEQYF. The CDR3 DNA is TGTGCCAGCAGCTTTCTGACTAGCTCCTACGAGCAGTACTTC. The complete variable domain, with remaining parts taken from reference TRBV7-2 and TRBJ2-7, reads GAGVSQSPSNKVTEKGKDVELRCDPISGHTALYWYRQSLGQGLEFLIYFQGNSAPDKSGLPSDRFSAERTGGSVSTLTIQRTQQEDSAVYLCASSFLTSSYEQYFGPGTRLTVT.

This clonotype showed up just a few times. Here the CDR3 DNA reads TGTGCCAGCAGTTTAGACCCTCCGACCCCTGGGGGCTACACCTTC. Encoded protein: CASSLDPPTPGGYTF. This sequence joins TRBV12-3 or TRBV12-4 and TRBJ1-2; D not certain. The CDR3 consists of 15 residues. V dropped 1 base and J dropped 8 bases, with 17 bases sitting between them.

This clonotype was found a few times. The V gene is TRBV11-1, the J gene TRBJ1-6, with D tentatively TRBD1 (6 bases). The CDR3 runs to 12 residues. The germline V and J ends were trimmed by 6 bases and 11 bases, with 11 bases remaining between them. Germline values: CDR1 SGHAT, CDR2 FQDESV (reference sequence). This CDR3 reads CASSRGSPPLHF. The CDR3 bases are TGTGCCAGCAGTAGGGGGAGTCCACCCCTCCACTTT.

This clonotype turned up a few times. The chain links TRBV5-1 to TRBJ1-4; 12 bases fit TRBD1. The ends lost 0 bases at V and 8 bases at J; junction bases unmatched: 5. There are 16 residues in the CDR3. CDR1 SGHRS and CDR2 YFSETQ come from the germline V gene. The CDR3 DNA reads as TGCGCCAGCAGCTTGGAGGGACAGGGGGCCGTGGAAAAACTGTTTTTT. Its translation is CASSLEGQGAVEKLFF.

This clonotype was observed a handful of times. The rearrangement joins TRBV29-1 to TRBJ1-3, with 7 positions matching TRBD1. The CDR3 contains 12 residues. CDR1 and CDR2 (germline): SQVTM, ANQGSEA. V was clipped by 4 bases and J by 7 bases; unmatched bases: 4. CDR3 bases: TGCAGCGTTGGACAGGGCGAGAACACCATATATTTT. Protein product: CSVGQGENTIYF. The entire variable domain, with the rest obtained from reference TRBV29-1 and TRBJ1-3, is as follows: SAVISQKPSRDICQRGTSLTIQCQVDSQVTMMFWYRQQPGQSLTLIATANQGSEATYESGFVIDKFPISRPNLTFSTLTVSNMSPEDSSIYLCSVGQGENTIYFGEGSWLTVV.

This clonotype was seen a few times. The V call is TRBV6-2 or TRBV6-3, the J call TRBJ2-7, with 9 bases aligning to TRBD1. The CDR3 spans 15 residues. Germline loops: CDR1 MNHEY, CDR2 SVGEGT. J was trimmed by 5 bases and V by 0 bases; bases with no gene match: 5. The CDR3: CASSYSTGGSDEQYF. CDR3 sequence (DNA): TGTGCCAGCAGTTACTCGACAGGGGGAAGCGACGAGCAGTACTTC.

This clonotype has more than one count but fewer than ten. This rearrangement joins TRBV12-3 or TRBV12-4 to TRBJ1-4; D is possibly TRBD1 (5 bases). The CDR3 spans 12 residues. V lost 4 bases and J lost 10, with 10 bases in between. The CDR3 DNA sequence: TGTGCCAGCAGTTCTGGGGCGAGAAAACTGTTTTTT. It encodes CASSSGARKLFF.

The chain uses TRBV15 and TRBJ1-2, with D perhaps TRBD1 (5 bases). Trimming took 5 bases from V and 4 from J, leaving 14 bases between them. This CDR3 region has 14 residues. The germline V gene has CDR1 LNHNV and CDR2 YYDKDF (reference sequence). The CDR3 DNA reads TGTGCCACCAGCGGGCCAGGGCTCGGCTATGGCTACACCTTC. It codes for CATSGPGLGYGYTF.

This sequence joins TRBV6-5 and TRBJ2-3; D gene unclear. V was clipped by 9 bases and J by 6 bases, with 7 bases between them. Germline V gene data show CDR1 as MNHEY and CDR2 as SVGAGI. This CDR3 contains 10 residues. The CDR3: CARRGDTQYF. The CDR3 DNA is TGTGCCAGACGAGGCGATACGCAGTATTTT.

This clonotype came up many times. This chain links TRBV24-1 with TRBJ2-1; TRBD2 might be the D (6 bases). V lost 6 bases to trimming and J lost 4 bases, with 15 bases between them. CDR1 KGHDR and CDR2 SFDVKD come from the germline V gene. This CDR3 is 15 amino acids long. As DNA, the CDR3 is TGTGCCACCAGTCCCCCGACTGGGACTTACAATGAGCAGTTCTTC. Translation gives CATSPPTGTYNEQFF.

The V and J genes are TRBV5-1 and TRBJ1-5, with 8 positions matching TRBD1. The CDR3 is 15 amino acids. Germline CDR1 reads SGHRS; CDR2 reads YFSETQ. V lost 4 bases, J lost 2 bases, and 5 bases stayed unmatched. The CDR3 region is CASSRTTGGNQPQHF. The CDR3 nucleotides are TGCGCCAGCAGCCGGACGACAGGGGGCAATCAGCCCCAGCATTTT.

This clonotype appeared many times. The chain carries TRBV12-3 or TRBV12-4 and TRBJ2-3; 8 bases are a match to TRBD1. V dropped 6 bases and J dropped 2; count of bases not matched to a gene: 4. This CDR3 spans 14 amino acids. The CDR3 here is CASRGQGPTDTQYF. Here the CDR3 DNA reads TGTGCCAGCAGAGGACAGGGTCCCACAGATACGCAGTATTTT.

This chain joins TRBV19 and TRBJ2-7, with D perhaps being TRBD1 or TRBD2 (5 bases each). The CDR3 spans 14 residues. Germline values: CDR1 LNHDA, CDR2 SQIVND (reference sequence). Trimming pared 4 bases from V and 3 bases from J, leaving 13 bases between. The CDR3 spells CASSTPGRNYEQYF. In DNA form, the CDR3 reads TGTGCCAGTAGTACCCCGGGACGGAACTACGAGCAGTACTTC.

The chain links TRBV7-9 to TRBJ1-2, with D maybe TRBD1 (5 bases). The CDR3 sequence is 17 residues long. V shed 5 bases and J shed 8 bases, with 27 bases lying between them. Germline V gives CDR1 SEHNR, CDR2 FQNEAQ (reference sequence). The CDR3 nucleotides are TGTGCCAGCAGCCCCGGACACAAACAGGTCGGGGATGGGGGCTACACCTTC. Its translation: CASSPGHKQVGDGGYTF. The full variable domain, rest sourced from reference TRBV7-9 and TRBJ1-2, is DTGVSQNPRHKITKRGQNVTFRCDPISEHNRLYWYRQTLGQGPEFLTYFQNEAQLEKSRLLSDRFSAERPKGSFSTLEIQRTEQGDSAMYLCASSPGHKQVGDGGYTFGSGTRLTVV.

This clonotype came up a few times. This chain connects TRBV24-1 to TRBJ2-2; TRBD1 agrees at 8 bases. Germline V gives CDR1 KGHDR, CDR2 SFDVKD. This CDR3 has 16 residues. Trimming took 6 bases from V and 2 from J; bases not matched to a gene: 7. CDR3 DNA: TGTGCCACCAGTATTGACAGGGGCAGTAACACCGGGGAGCTGTTTTTT. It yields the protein CATSIDRGSNTGELFF.

The chain's CDR3 is CASRDEPYEQYF. The CDR3 nucleotides read TGTGCCAGCAGGGATGAGCCATACGAGCAGTACTTC. The chain uses TRBV6-6 and TRBJ2-7; no definite D call. Germline-derived CDR1 and CDR2 are MNHNY and SVGAGI (reference sequence). The germline V and J ends were trimmed by 6 bases and 4 bases, with 10 bases remaining between them. The CDR3 covers 12 residues.